The 5 T cell receptor beta chains below all came from one sample that was sequenced in a study of STAT5B mutations in CD4+ large granular lymphocyte leukemia. Method: immunoSEQ multiplex PCR; TCRdb's copy keeps in-frame clones and lacks some. Of 15,000 to 20,000 clones listed, roughly 83% are singletons. The sequencing sample was made of CD4+ T cells from blood buffy coats. Receptors were obtained from a human donor in good health.

In this sample, this clone turned up once. The chain employs TRBV11-1 and TRBJ1-1; maybe TRBD1 (5 bases). Germline CDR1 and CDR2: SGHAT and FQDESV (reference sequence). Trimming shortened V by 4 bases and J by 0 bases, and 15 bases separated the two germline ends. CDR3 length: 16 residues. The CDR3 bases are TGTGCCAGCAGCTCCGGTCAGGGCGCAATGAACACTGAAGCTTTCTTT. It yields the protein CASSSGQGAMNTEAFF.

The gene calls are TRBV7-2 and TRBJ2-3; a weak D match, TRBD2 (6 bases). Between the trimmed V and J ends, which lost 4 bases and 6 bases, there was a span of 17 bases. This CDR3 is 15 amino acids long. The germline CDR1 and CDR2 sequences are SGHTA and FQGNSA. CDR3 loop: CASSSGTFLLDTQYF. The CDR3 DNA follows: TGTGCCAGCAGCTCCGGGACTTTCCTTCTTGATACGCAGTATTTT.

CDR3 in DNA: TGTGCCAGCAGGGACAGGGGCATCACTGAAGCTTTCTTT. It encodes CASRDRGITEAFF. V and J are TRBV6-1 and TRBJ1-1; 9 nucleotides agree with TRBD1. Germline V gene data show CDR1 as MNHNS and CDR2 as SASEGT. The V and J ends lost 6 bases and 4 bases, in that order; junction bases with no gene match: 3. This CDR3 contains 13 residues.

This clone was counted once. The chain combines TRBV27 with TRBJ2-1; 8 positions match TRBD2. The V and J ends lost 1 base and 10 bases, in that order; junction bases with no gene match: 9. Germline assignment: CDR1 MNHEY and CDR2 SMNVEV (reference sequence). This CDR3 has 15 amino acids. Written as DNA, the CDR3 is TGTGCCAGCAGTTTATACGGGAGGGCCGGGGAGGAGCAGTTCTTC. Residues: CASSLYGRAGEEQFF.

This chain uses TRBV2 with TRBJ1-2; unclear D gene. This CDR3 has 12 residues. Trimming pared 7 bases from V and 2 bases from J, leaving 8 bases between. Germline-derived CDR1 and CDR2 are SNHLY and FYNNEI. CDR3 protein: CASNPENYGYTF. The CDR3 DNA reads TGTGCCAGCAACCCGGAGAACTATGGCTACACCTTC.